This T cell receptor beta chain stems from a study of cytomegalovirus exposure and HLA in healthy donors. Broader study findings: TCR beta chains numbering roughly 150 were designated cytomegalovirus-associated. The classifier was said to identify cytomegalovirus status with high specificity and sensitivity.

Germline values: CDR1 MDHEN, CDR2 SYDVKM. V dropped 7 bases and J dropped 5 bases, with 12 bases sitting between them. The CDR3 is made up of 13 amino acids. Sequenced by immunoSEQ multiplex PCR; TCRdb stores in-frame clones only, minus some. The table has about 130,000 clones, 90% to 95% seen once. In regard to this clone: The antigen remains undetermined.

The rearrangement joins TRBV28 to TRBJ1-5; tentative D call: TRBD1 (5 bases). The source material was PBMCs. The TCR sequence derives from a young woman in good health and CMV-seronegative. The CDR3: CASKGLGDQPQHF. CDR3 coding DNA: TGTGCCAGCAAGGGACTAGGGGATCAGCCCCAGCATTTT.